A single T cell receptor beta chain is shown here with its context. This clonotype was seen ten or more times. Its target antigen remains unknown. No much larger clonotype is one base removed from it; base qualities were not supplied. This specimen belongs to a study of T cell repertoires in cytomegalovirus infection (dated by TCRdb to the late 2010s). Background for the entire study: The HLA type of each donor mattered for the analysis, because public TCR beta signatures pointed to carriage of CMV infection along with the matching HLA type. The research as a whole found: Cumulative frequency of public TCR beta family members discriminated carriers of CMV infection plus the relevant HLA type in this cohort and an independent roughly 330-donor cohort. The ex vivo response was dominated by HLA-C-restricted CMV-specific TCR beta clonotypes, and the single most frequent clonotype in two of eight donors was supplied by these HLA-C-restricted clonotypes.

The sample was run on an Illumina HiSeq 1500. TCRdb redid the processing of the public reads, applying fastp at Q25 and MiXCR, and retained in-frame beta chains. Duplicate CDR3 protein sequences are folded into a single record with the most common DNA and genes. The sample table shows over 100,000 distinct CDR3 sequences, and about 9.5% are seen once. 30% to 40% of the sample comes from the top ten. Sequences SSHAT (CDR1) and FNYEAQ (CDR2) are obtained from the germline V gene (reference sequence). The germline V end is reduced by 1 base and the J end by 6 bases; junction bases left unmatched: 3. Reading from cysteine to phenylalanine, the CDR3 counts 13 amino acids. Only the CDR3 region is kept as DNA, spanning 39 bases read in frame from base 1.

The chain was built from TRBV7-7 and TRBJ2-7, with TRBD2 identical over 7 junction bases. Sequencing was done on a sample of PBMCs, sequenced either directly or after in vitro stimulation (not recorded which). The receptor was derived from a human donor in good health (CMV status not recorded). Some clones in this sample may be carry-over from other donors' samples. DNA sequence: TGTGCCAGCAGCTTAGAGCGGGAATCCGAGCAGTACTTC. Its amino acids are CASSLERESEQYF.